Detailed here is one TCR beta chain. There is no known antigen for this receptor. Base qualities were left out, and no much larger clone turns up one base away. The CDR3 covers 15 residues, taking in both the cysteine and the phenylalanine. Only CDR3 DNA is held: 45 bases, read in frame from base 1. The germline V gene (reference sequence) gives CDR1 as GTSNPN and CDR2 as SVGIG. The V end loses 0 bases and the J end loses 8 bases, and a stretch of 14 bases separates them. TCRbeta CDR3 regions were amplified from genomic DNA by means of the immunoSEQ Assay, a bias-controlled multiplex PCR. The authors' analysis ran thus. The number of nucleated cells in each sample was estimated by amplification of reference gene primers within the assay. To quantify the absolute abundance of each unique TCRbeta CDR3 rearrangement, sequence reads were collapsed and filtered. For each sample, productive Simpson clonality was calculated as the square root of Simpson's diversity index over productive rearrangements. The table was pulled from immuneACCESS by TCRdb, which kept in-frame rearrangements only. Such tables lose some clones; where checked, under half of the loss comes from unresolved V genes, and the rest has no known cause. That table supplies the V and J calls and clone size; D and trimming were determined from the DNA. Present in this sample are roughly 220,000 clones, roughly 83% of which were seen just once. The leading ten clones occupy approximately 1.4% of the sample.

Participants in the prospective study were enrolled through a virtual design, were aged about 18 to 100 years, and lived in about two dozen United States geographic areas. To assign participants to cohorts, the prospective study relied on clinical history that participants themselves reported in a screening survey and a study questionnaire. In the prospective study, mobile phlebotomists collected whole blood, serum and a nasopharyngeal or oropharyngeal swab from each participant. Additional blood draws and questionnaires over an approximately two-month period could optionally be provided by prospective study participants. Before DNA extraction, blood samples from the prospective study were shipped at room temperature or frozen. The data belong to a study of blood T cell repertoires in COVID-19 (dated by TCRdb to the early 2020s). Turning to the overall study: Collaborator samples came from the United States, Italy and Spain and covered acute and convalescent phases of COVID-19. The material from the prospective study consisted of cDNA or gDNA derived from T cells, B-cell-depleted T cells, or PBMCs. Deeply sampled blood TCRbeta repertoires from subjects exposed to, actively infected with, or recovered from COVID-19 were included in the dataset. A freely available public database, intended as a resource for researchers studying the immune response to SARS-CoV-2, is where the repertoires were released. Samples came from the ongoing ImmuneRACE study (first 160 participants) plus 1,254 subjects from 6 global collaborators. Nearly every sample came with metadata listing a de-identified subject ID, COVID-19 status, age in years and sex. Where available, HLA class I and class II types were obtained from metadata supplied by the sample provider rather than from assay-based typing. Study-wide findings and limitations: Clinical and demographic metadata were provided uncurated, with the amount varying by source and participant.

Sequencing input: PBMCs or T cells enriched from blood (not recorded which). The source is a woman between 40 and 50 years old with acute COVID-19. The chain couples TRBV30 to TRBJ1-6; perhaps TRBD1 is the D gene, with 5 bases matching. The CDR3 here reads CAWSVRQLEYSPLHF. DNA sequence: TGTGCCTGGAGTGTACGACAGTTGGAATATTCACCCCTCCACTTT. Where the CDR3 stops, the reference TRBV30 and TRBJ1-6 genes take over; the full variable domain is SQTIHQWPATLVQPVGSPLSLECTVEGTSNPNLYWYRQAAGRGLQLLFYSVGIGQISSEVPQNLSASRPQDRQFILSSKKLLLSDSGFYLCAWSVRQLEYSPLHFGNGTRLTVT.